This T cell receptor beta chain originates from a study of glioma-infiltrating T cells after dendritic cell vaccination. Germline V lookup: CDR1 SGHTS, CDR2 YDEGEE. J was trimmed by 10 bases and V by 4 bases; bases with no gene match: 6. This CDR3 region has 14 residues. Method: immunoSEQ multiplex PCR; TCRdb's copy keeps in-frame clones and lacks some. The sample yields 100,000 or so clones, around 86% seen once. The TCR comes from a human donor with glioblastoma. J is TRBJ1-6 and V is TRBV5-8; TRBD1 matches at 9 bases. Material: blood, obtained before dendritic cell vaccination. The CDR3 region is CASSRGQGGSPLHF. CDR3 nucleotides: TGTGCCAGCAGCAGGGGACAGGGAGGGTCACCCCTCCACTTT. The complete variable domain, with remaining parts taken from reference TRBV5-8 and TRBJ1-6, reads EAGVTQSPTHLIKTRGQQATLRCSPISGHTSVYWYQQALGLGLQFLLWYDEGEERNRGNFPPRFSGRQFPNYSSELNVNALELEDSALYLCASSRGQGGSPLHFGNGTRLTVT.